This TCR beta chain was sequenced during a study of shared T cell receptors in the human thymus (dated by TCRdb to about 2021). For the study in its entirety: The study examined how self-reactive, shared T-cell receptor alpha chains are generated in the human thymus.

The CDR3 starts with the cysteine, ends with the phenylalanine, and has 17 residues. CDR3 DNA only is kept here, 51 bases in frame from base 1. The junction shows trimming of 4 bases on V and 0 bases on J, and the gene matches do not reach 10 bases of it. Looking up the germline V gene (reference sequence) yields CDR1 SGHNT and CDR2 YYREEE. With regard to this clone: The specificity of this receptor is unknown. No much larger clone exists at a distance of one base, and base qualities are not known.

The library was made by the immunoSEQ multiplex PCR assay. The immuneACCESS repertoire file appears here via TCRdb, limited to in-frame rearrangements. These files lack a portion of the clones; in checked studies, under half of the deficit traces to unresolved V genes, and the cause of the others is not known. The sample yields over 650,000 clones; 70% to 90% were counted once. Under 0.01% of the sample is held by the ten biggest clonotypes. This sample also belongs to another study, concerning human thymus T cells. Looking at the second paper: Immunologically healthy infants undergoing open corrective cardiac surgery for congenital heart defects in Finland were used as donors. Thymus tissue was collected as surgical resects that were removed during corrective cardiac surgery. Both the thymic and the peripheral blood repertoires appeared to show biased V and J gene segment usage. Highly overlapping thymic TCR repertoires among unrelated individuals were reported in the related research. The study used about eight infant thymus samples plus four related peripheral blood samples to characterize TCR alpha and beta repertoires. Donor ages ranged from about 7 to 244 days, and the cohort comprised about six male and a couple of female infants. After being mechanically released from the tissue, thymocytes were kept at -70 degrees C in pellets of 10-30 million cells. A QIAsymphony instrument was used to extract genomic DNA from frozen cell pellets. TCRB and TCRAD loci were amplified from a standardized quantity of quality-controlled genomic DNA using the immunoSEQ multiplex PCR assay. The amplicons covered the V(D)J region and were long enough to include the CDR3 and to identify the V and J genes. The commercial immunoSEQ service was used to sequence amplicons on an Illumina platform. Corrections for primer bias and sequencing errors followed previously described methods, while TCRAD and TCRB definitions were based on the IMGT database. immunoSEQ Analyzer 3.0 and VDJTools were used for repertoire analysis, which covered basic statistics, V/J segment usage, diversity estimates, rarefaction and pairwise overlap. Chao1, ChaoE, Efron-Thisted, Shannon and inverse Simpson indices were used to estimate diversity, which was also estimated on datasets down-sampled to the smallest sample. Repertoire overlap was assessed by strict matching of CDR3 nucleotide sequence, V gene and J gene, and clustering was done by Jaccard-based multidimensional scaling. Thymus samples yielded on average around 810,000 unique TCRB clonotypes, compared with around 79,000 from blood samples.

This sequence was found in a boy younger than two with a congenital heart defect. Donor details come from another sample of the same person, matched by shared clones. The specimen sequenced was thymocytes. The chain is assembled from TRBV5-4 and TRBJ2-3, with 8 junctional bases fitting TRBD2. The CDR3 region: CASSHRGRGGSTDTQYF. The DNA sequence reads TGTGCCAGCAGCCATCGGGGTCGGGGGGGAAGCACAGATACGCAGTATTTT.